This entry lists 8 T cell receptor beta chains sequenced from one sample in a study of T cell repertoires in cytomegalovirus infection. TCRdb used MiXCR to reprocess the reads, holding one entry per CDR3 protein. This repertoire shows a few hundred thousand distinct CDR3 sequences, 26% found once; its top ten account for under 15%. Sequencing was carried out using PBMCs. Receptor source: a human donor in good health (CMV status not recorded). Some clones in this sample may be carry-over from other donors' samples.

This chain connects TRBV4-1 to TRBJ1-1; D not certain. CDR1 and CDR2 from the germline V gene are MGHRA and YSYEKL. The V end was cut by 4 bases, the J end by 0 bases, with 12 bases between. The CDR3 length is 15 residues. This CDR3 is CASSPFTAMNTEAFF. DNA of the CDR3: TGCGCCAGCAGCCCATTTACGGCCATGAACACTGAAGCTTTCTTT.

This clonotype was observed a handful of times. The gene calls are TRBV20-1 and TRBJ1-1; D remains unclear. V was trimmed by 1 base and J by 0 bases, leaving 9 bases between them. The CDR3 is 14 residues long. CDR1 and CDR2 from the germline V gene are DFQATT and SNEGSKA (reference sequence). In nucleotides, the CDR3 is TGCAGTGCTAGAGTGGGCAGCTTGAACACTGAAGCTTTCTTT. Protein sequence: CSARVGSLNTEAFF.

V gene TRBV5-4 combines with J gene TRBJ1-1; 8 bases fit TRBD1. CDR3 size: 16 residues. Losses at the gene ends were 3 bases for V and 0 bases for J; bases not matched to a gene: 7. Looked up from germline, CDR1 is SGHNT and CDR2 is YYREEE (reference sequence). The CDR3 region has the DNA TGTGCCAGCAGCTATACAGGGGGGGGACTGAACACTGAAGCTTTCTTT. This encodes CASSYTGGGLNTEAFF.

There are a few counts of this clonotype. The gene calls are TRBV30 and TRBJ1-6, with TRBD1 identical over 7 bases. Germline V gene data show CDR1 as GTSNPN and CDR2 as SVGIG (reference sequence). V shed 4 bases and J 7 bases; nucleotides not matched to a gene: 4. The CDR3 is 13 amino acids. The CDR3 nucleotides are TGTGCCTGGACGGGACAGTGGAATTCACCCCTCCACTTT. Translating it yields CAWTGQWNSPLHF.

The chain employs TRBV29-1 and TRBJ2-1; TRBD2 matches at 12 bases. Germline CDR1 is SQVTM and CDR2 is ANQGSEA. This CDR3 has 14 amino acids. V dropped 3 bases and J dropped 5; count of bases not matched to a gene: 2. CDR3 amino acids: CSVDTSGRNNEQFF. The CDR3 DNA reads as TGCAGCGTTGACACTAGCGGGAGGAACAATGAGCAGTTCTTC.

The chain couples TRBV4-2 to TRBJ2-5; D is perhaps TRBD2 (6 bases). The CDR3 consists of 15 residues. The germline V gene has CDR1 LGHNA and CDR2 YNFKEQ. Trimming pared 1 base from V and 2 bases from J, leaving 11 bases between. The CDR3 bases are TGTGCCAGCAGCCAAGCACGGGGGAGACAAGAGACCCAGTACTTC. It specifies CASSQARGRQETQYF.

This clonotype was detected many times. The rearrangement joins TRBV7-2 to TRBJ1-5, with TRBD1 as a possible D gene (6 bases). The CDR3 sequence is 15 residues long. V shed 5 bases and J shed 7 bases, with 18 bases lying between them. Germline CDR1 is SGHTA and CDR2 is FQGNSA. The CDR3 sequence: CASSNGGRGDQPQHF. The CDR3, as DNA: TGTGCCAGCAGCAATGGGGGCCGGGGAGACCAGCCCCAGCATTTT.

The J gene is TRBJ1-1, the V gene TRBV29-1, with D maybe TRBD1 (6 bases). CDR1 SQVTM and CDR2 ANQGSEA come from the germline V gene. The CDR3 totals 15 residues. V gave up 5 bases and J gave up 1 base, with 17 bases separating them. The CDR3 loop reads CSVRGLEAQNTEAFF. The CDR3 nucleotides read TGCAGCGTTCGGGGGCTGGAGGCACAGAACACTGAAGCTTTCTTT. Variable domain in full (rest from reference TRBV29-1 and TRBJ1-1): SAVISQKPSRDICQRGTSLTIQCQVDSQVTMMFWYRQQPGQSLTLIATANQGSEATYESGFVIDKFPISRPNLTFSTLTVSNMSPEDSSIYLCSVRGLEAQNTEAFFGQGTRLTVV.